This T cell receptor beta chain comes out of a study of blood T cell repertoires in COVID-19. Overall study: The analysed material was cDNA or gDNA that came from T cells, B-cell-depleted T cells, or PBMCs.

There are 12 residues in the CDR3. The V end was cut by 3 bases, the J end by 4 bases, with 6 bases between. Method: immunoSEQ multiplex PCR; TCRdb's copy keeps in-frame clones and lacks some. The table includes around 250,000 clones, more than 85% detected once. Recovered status in Cohort 3 required two negative PCRs, clearance, or symptom resolution. The clonotype was recovered from a woman under 40 who had recovered from COVID-19. Sequenced sample: PBMCs or T cells enriched from blood (not recorded which). The chain is built from TRBV12-3 or TRBV12-4 and TRBJ1-2; the D is unclear. The CDR3 loop is CASSFERYGYTF. In DNA, the CDR3 is TGTGCCAGCAGTTTTGAGCGCTATGGCTACACCTTC.